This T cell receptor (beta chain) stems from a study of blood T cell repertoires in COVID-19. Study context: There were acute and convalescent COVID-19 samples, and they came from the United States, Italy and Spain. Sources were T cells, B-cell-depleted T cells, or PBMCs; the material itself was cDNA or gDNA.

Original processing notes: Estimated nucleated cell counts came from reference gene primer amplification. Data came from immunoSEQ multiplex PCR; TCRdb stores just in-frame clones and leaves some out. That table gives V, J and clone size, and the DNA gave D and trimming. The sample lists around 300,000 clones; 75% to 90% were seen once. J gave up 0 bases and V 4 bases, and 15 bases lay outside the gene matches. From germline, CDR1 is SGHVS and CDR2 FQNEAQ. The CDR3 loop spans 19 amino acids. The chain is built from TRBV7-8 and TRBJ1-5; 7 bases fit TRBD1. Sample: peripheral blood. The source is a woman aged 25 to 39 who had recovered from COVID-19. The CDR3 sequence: CASSSTGPGTDYSNQPQHF. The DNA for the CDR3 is TGTGCCAGCAGCTCAACGGGACCCGGGACAGACTATAGCAATCAGCCCCAGCATTTT.